This T cell receptor beta chain was sequenced for a study of T-cell memory formation after mild COVID-19. The overall study: Clusters of TCRs were largely donor specific.

The V gene lost 4 bases and the J gene lost 6 bases, with 19 bases spanning the gap. This CDR3 has 16 residues. Germline lookup yields CDR1 SGHTA and CDR2 FQGNSA. The table lists this clonotype with a few counts. MiXCR, applied by TCRdb to the 5' RACE reads, yields one record per CDR3 protein. The table shows 150,000 to 200,000 distinct CDR3 sequences, with about a fifth occurring only once. The sequenced material came from PBMCs or a T cell subset sorted from them (not recorded which). The TCR comes from an adult woman who had mild COVID-19 (a few samples of this study predate the infection). Cell type and time point are not known. J is TRBJ2-1 and V is TRBV7-2; D is perhaps TRBD2 (6 bases). For the CDR3, the DNA is TGTGCCAGCAGCTCAGCCCCAGCCATGGGAGGCAATGAGCAGTTCTTC. This gives the protein CASSSAPAMGGNEQFF.